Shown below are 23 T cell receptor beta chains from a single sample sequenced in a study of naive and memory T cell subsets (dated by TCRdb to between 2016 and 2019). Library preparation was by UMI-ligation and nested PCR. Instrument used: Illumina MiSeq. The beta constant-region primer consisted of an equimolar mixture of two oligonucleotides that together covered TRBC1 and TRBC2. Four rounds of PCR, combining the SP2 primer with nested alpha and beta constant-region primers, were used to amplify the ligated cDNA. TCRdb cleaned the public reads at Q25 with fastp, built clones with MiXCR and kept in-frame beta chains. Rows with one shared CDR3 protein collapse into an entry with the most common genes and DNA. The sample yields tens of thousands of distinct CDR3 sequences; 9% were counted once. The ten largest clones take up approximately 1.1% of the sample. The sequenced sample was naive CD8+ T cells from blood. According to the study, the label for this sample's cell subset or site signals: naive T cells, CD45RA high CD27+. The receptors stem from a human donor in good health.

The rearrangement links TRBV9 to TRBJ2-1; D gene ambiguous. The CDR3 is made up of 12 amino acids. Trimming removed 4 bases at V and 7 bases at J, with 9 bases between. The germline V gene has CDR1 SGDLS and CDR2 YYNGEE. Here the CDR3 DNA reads TGTGCCAGCAGCCCCCCCGCAAATGAGCAGTTCTTC. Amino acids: CASSPPANEQFF.

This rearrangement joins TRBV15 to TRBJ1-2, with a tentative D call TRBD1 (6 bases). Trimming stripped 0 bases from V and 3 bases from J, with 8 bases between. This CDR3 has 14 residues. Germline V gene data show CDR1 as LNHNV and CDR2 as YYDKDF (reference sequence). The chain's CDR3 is CATSRDKGDYGYTF. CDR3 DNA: TGTGCCACCAGCAGAGATAAGGGGGACTATGGCTACACCTTC.

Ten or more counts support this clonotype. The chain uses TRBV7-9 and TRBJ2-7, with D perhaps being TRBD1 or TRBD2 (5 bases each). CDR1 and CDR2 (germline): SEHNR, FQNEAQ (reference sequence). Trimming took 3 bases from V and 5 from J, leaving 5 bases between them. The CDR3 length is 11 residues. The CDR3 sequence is CASSLGDEQYF. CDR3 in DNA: TGTGCCAGCAGCTTGGGGGACGAGCAGTACTTC.

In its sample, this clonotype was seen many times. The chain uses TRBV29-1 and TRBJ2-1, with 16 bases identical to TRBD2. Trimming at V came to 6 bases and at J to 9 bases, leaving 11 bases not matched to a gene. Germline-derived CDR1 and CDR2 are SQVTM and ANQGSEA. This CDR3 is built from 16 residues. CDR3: CSVVDIGTSGRGEQFF. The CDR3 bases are TGCAGCGTAGTAGATATCGGGACTAGCGGGAGGGGTGAGCAGTTCTTC.

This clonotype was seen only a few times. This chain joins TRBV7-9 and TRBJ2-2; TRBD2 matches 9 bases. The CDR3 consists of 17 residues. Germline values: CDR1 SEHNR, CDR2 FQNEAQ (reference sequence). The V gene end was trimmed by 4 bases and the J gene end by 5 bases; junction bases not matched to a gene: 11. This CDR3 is CASSSLKGLASTGELFF. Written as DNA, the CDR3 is TGTGCCAGCAGCTCCCTCAAGGGACTAGCCTCTACCGGGGAGCTGTTTTTT. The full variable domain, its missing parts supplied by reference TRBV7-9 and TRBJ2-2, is DTGVSQNPRHKITKRGQNVTFRCDPISEHNRLYWYRQTLGQGPEFLTYFQNEAQLEKSRLLSDRFSAERPKGSFSTLEIQRTEQGDSAMYLCASSSLKGLASTGELFFGEGSRLTVL.

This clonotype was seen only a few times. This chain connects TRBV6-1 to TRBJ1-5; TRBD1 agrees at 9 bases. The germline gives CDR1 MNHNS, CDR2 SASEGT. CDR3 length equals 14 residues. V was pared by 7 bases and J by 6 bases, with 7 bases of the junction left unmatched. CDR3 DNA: TGTGCCAGCAAGGACAGGGGCGGTGGTCAGCCCCAGCATTTT. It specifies CASKDRGGGQPQHF.

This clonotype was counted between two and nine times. In DNA, the CDR3 is TGTGCCAGCCCAACAGATTCCGGGGAGCTGTTTTTT. Residues: CASPTDSGELFF. The rearrangement links TRBV12-3 or TRBV12-4 to TRBJ2-2; D is undetermined. The CDR3 is made up of 12 amino acids. V was pared by 8 bases and J by 6 bases, with 10 bases between.

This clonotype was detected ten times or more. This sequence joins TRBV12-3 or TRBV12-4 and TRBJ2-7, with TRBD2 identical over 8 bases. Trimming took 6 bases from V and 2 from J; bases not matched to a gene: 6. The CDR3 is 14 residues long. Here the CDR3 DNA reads TGTGCCAGCAGCTCTACTAGCGGTCCCTACGAGCAGTACTTC. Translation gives CASSSTSGPYEQYF.

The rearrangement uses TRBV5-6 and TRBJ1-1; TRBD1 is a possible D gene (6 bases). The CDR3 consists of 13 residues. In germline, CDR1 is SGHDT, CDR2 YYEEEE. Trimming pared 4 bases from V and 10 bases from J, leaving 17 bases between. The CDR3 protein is CASSVGTPGRAFF. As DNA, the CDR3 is TGTGCCAGCAGCGTCGGGACACCCGGGAGAGCTTTCTTT.

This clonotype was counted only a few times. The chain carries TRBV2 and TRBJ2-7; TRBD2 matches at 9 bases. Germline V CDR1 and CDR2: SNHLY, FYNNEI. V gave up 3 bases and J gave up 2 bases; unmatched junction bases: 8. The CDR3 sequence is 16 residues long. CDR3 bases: TGTGCCAGCAGTGAGCGGCTAGCGGGACCAACCTACGAGCAGTACTTC. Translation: CASSERLAGPTYEQYF.

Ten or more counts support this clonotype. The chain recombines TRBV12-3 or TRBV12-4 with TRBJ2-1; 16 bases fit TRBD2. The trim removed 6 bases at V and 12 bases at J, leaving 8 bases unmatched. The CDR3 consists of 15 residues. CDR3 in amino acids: CASSLGLAGGQGQFF. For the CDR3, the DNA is TGTGCCAGCAGCCTGGGACTAGCGGGAGGGCAAGGGCAGTTCTTC.

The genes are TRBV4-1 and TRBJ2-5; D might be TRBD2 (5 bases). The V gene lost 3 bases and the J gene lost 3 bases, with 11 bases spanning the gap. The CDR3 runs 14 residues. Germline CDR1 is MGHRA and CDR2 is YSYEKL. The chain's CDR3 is CASSHRTLEETQYF. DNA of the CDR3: TGCGCCAGCAGCCACCGGACTTTAGAAGAGACCCAGTACTTC.

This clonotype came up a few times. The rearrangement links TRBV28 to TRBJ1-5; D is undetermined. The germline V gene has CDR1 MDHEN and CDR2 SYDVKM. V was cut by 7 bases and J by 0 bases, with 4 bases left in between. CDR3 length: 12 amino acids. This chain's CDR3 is CASTGSNQPQHF. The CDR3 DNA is TGTGCCAGCACAGGTAGCAATCAGCCCCAGCATTTT.

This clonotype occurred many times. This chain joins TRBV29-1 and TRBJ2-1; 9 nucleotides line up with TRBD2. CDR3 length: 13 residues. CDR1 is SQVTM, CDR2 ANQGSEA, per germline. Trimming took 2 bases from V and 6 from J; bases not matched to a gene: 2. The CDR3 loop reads CSVEPLAGNEQFF. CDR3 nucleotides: TGCAGCGTTGAACCACTAGCGGGCAATGAGCAGTTCTTC.

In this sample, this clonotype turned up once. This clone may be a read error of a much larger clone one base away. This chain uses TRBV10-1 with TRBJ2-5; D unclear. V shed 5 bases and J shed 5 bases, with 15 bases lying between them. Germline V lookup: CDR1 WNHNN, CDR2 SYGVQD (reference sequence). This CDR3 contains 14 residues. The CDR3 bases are TGCGCCAGCAGTCTCGACATGGTAGACGAGACCCAGTACTTC. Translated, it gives CASSLDMVDETQYF.

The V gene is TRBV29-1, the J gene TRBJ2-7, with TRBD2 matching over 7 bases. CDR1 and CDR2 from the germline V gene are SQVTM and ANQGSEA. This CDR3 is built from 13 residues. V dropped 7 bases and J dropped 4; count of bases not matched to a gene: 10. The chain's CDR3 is CSAGAGTWYEQYF. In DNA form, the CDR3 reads TGCAGCGCGGGAGCGGGAACTTGGTACGAGCAGTACTTC.

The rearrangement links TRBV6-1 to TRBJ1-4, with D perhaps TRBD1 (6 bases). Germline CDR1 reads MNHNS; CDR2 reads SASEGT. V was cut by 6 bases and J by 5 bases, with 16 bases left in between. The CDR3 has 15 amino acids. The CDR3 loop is CASRTTGGSNEKLFF. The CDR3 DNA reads TGTGCCAGCAGAACTACGGGGGGCTCCAATGAAAAACTGTTTTTT.

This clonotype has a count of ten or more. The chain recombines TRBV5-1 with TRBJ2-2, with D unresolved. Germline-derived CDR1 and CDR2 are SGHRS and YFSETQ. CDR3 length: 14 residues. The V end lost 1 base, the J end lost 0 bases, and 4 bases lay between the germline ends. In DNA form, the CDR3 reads TGCGCCAGCAGCTTGCGATCGAACACCGGGGAGCTGTTTTTT. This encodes CASSLRSNTGELFF.

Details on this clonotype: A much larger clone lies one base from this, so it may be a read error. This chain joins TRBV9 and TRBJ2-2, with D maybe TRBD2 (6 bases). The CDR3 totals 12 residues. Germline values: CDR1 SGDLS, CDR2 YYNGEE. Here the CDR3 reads CASSEHSGGLFF. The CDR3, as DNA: TGTGCCAGCAGCGAACACTCCGGGGGGCTGTTTTTT.

The CDR3 spells CASSVRAEGTEPWNEQFF. The CDR3 nucleotides are TGTGCCAGCAGCGTAAGGGCCGAGGGGACAGAGCCTTGGAATGAGCAGTTCTTC. The chain joins TRBV9 to TRBJ2-1; the match to TRBD1 covers 7 bases. Germline lookup yields CDR1 SGDLS and CDR2 YYNGEE. Trimming removed 1 base from V and 7 bases from J; junction bases left unmatched: 17. This CDR3 has 18 residues.

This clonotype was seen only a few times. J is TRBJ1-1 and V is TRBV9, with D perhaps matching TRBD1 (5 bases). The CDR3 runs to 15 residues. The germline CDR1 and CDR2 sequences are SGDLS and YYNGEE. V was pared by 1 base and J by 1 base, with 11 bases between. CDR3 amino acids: CASSVKGTANTEAFF. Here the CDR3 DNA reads TGTGCCAGCAGCGTAAAAGGGACCGCGAACACTGAAGCTTTCTTT.

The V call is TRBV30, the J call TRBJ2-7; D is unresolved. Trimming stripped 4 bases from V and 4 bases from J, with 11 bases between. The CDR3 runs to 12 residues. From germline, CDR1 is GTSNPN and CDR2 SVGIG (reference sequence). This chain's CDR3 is CAWTISEYEQYF. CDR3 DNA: TGTGCCTGGACGATATCGGAGTACGAGCAGTACTTC.

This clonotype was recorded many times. For the CDR3, the DNA is TGTGCCAGCAGCGCAGGGGGGTCCAGGGGGACCTACGAGCAGTACTTC. The encoded protein is CASSAGGSRGTYEQYF. The V gene is TRBV9, the J gene TRBJ2-7, with D possibly matching TRBD1 (7 bases). The V end lost 3 bases, the J end lost 2 bases, and 18 bases lay between the germline ends. The CDR3 has 16 amino acids. Germline CDR1 is SGDLS and CDR2 is YYNGEE.